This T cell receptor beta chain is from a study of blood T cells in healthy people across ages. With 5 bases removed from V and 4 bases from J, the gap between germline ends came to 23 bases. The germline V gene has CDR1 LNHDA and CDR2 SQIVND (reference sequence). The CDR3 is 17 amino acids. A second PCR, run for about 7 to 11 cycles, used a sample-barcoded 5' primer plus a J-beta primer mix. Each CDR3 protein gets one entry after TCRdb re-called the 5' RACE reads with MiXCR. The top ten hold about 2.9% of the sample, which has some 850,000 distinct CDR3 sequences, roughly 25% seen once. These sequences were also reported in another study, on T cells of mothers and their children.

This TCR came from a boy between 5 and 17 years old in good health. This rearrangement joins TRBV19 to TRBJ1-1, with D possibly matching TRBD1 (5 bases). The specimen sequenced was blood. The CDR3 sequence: CASSPPGPIPLGTEAFF. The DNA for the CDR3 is TGTGCCAGTAGTCCTCCGGGACCGATCCCACTGGGCACTGAAGCTTTCTTT. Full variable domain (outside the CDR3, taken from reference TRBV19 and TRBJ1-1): DGGITQSPKYLFRKEGQNVTLSCEQNLNHDAMYWYRQDPGQGLRLIYYSQIVNDFQKGDIAEGYSVSREKKESFPLTVTSAQKNPTAFYLCASSPPGPIPLGTEAFFGQGTRLTVV.